Reported below is one TCR beta chain. No antigen is known for it. At one end the junction does not follow the germline gene, possibly because of a read error. This entry comes from a study of cytomegalovirus exposure and HLA in healthy donors. Use of 60 Vbeta and 13 Jbeta primers characterized the PCR. The method was immunoSEQ multiplex PCR; TCRdb's version includes in-frame clones alone and lacks a portion of them. The table records about 150,000 clones, over 70% of them present only once. The CDR3 contains 12 residues. The germline V gene has CDR1 MDHEN and CDR2 SYDVKM. General study findings and limits: Cytomegalovirus status was reportedly diagnosed by the classifier with high specificity and sensitivity. As was reported, the HLA-A and HLA-B alleles of most subjects were accurately predicted from TCR beta sequences.

The chain uses TRBV28 and TRBJ1-3, with D unclear. The sequenced sample was PBMCs. This TCR derives from a woman aged 45-65 years in good health and CMV-seropositive. DNA of the CDR3: TGTGCCAGCAGTACCATAATGTCCCCTGCGGCATTT. Translating it yields CASSTIMSPAAF.